The 27 T cell receptor beta chains below were found in one sample sequenced in a study of identifying expanded T cells in peripheral blood. Generated by immunoSEQ multiplex PCR, the TCRdb table keeps only in-frame clones and is missing some. The sample consists of 70,000 or so clones, 85% to 90% of them appearing once. Sequences were obtained from blood. Receptor source: a person between 18 and 70 years old in good health.

This chain connects TRBV29-1 to TRBJ2-7; 9 bases map to TRBD1. Germline trimming cut 2 bases from V and 3 bases from J; bases unmatched to any gene: 5. CDR3 length equals 14 residues. Germline V gene lookup returns CDR1 SQVTM and CDR2 ANQGSEA. The CDR3 spells CSVEMGTGLYEQYF. CDR3 nucleotide sequence: TGCAGCGTTGAAATGGGGACAGGGCTCTACGAGCAGTACTTC.

In its sample, this clone was seen once. V gene TRBV28 combines with J gene TRBJ2-1; no reliable D call. This CDR3 has 13 amino acids. Germline lookup yields CDR1 MDHEN and CDR2 SYDVKM. V lost 1 base, J lost 2 bases, and 3 bases lay in between. CDR3 DNA sequence: TGTGCCAGCAGTTTATATGCCTACAATGAGCAGTTCTTC. Protein: CASSLYAYNEQFF.

This clone was observed a single time. The rearrangement uses TRBV29-1 and TRBJ2-5, with D uncertain. The CDR3 has 11 amino acids. Germline loops: CDR1 SQVTM, CDR2 ANQGSEA. V was shortened by 4 bases and J by 5 bases, with 8 bases between the two germline ends. CDR3 bases: TGCAGCGTTGTGGCGCGGGAGACCCAGTACTTC. Amino acid sequence: CSVVARETQYF.

The chain joins TRBV13 to TRBJ1-5, with D maybe TRBD1 (5 bases). This CDR3 region has 14 residues. Germline V gene lookup returns CDR1 PRHDT and CDR2 FYEKMQ (reference sequence). The V end was cut by 3 bases, the J end by 6 bases, with 12 bases between. The CDR3 DNA reads as TGTGCCAGCAGCTTTGGGGGTTGGGGTCAGCCCCAGCATTTT. This codes for CASSFGGWGQPQHF.

The rearrangement links TRBV27 to TRBJ2-3, with TRBD1 as a possible D gene (5 bases). In germline, CDR1 is MNHEY, CDR2 SMNVEV (reference sequence). The CDR3 is made up of 14 amino acids. V was cut by 0 bases and J by 1 base, with 5 bases left in between. Here the CDR3 DNA reads TGTGCCAGCAGTTTATCCAGGGGCACAGATACGCAGTATTTT. It specifies CASSLSRGTDTQYF.

This clone was detected only once. The chain links TRBV5-1 to TRBJ1-4, with TRBD1 as a possible D gene (6 bases). Germline V gene sequence: CDR1 SGHRS, CDR2 YFSETQ. Trimming removed 5 bases at V and 4 bases at J, with 9 bases between. This CDR3 has 13 amino acids. CDR3 in amino acids: CASSKGVNEKLFF. As DNA, the CDR3 is TGCGCCAGCAGTAAGGGGGTTAATGAAAAACTGTTTTTT.

The genes are TRBV4-3 and TRBJ2-7; D perhaps matches TRBD1 (5 bases). V was shortened by 4 bases and J by 5 bases, with 12 bases between the two germline ends. Germline-derived CDR1 and CDR2 are LGHNA and YSLEER. The CDR3 covers 13 residues. Written as DNA, the CDR3 is TGCGCCAGCAGCCCCAGGGTTAAGAACGAGCAGTACTTC. Amino acid sequence: CASSPRVKNEQYF.

V is TRBV5-1 and J is TRBJ2-1; 9 bases agree with TRBD2. Per the germline V gene, CDR1 is SGHRS and CDR2 is YFSETQ. The CDR3 has 18 amino acids. V lost 4 bases, J lost 3 bases, and 14 bases stayed unmatched. The CDR3 nucleotides read TGCGCCAGCAGCCCAGGGGTAGCGGGAGAAGTATTCTACAATGAGCAGTTCTTC. Encoded protein: CASSPGVAGEVFYNEQFF.

The chain is built from TRBV19 and TRBJ2-7, with TRBD1 matching over 10 bases. Trimming cost V 0 bases and J 4 bases; bases outside gene matches: 6. Germline V CDR1 and CDR2: LNHDA, SQIVND (reference sequence). The CDR3 is 16 residues long. This CDR3 is CASSIDLRDRGYEQYF. CDR3 bases: TGTGCCAGTAGTATAGATCTGAGGGACAGGGGATACGAGCAGTACTTC.

J is TRBJ2-2 and V is TRBV7-2, with TRBD2 as a possible D gene (6 bases). Trimming removed 1 base at V and 2 bases at J, with 11 bases between. Germline V gives CDR1 SGHTA, CDR2 FQGNSA. This CDR3 is built from 16 residues. This CDR3 reads CASSLGAGRNTGELFF. Here the CDR3 DNA reads TGTGCCAGCAGCTTAGGGGCGGGGAGAAACACCGGGGAGCTGTTTTTT.

This sequence joins TRBV10-3 and TRBJ1-2; maybe TRBD1 (5 bases). The CDR3 runs 14 residues. Trimming pared 11 bases from V and 4 bases from J, leaving 20 bases between. CDR1 and CDR2 (germline): ENHRY, SYGVKD. The CDR3 DNA sequence: TGTGCCTCCCGGGTGGGGGGTCGCGGCTATGGCTACACCTTC. Translation gives CASRVGGRGYGYTF.

The chain carries TRBV7-9 and TRBJ2-1; 7 nucleotides line up with TRBD1. The J segment lost 13 bases and the V segment lost 6 bases, leaving 9 bases of the junction unmatched. The V gene's germline CDR1 is SEHNR and CDR2 FQNEAQ (reference sequence). The CDR3 is 12 amino acids. For the CDR3, the DNA is TGTGCCAGCAGATCCGACAGGGAATCACAGTTCTTC. Residues: CASRSDRESQFF.

This chain joins TRBV4-1 and TRBJ2-2; TRBD2 is a possible D gene (6 bases). The CDR3 loop spans 16 amino acids. Trimming removed 5 bases at V and 0 bases at J, with 13 bases between. Germline assignment: CDR1 MGHRA and CDR2 YSYEKL. Here the CDR3 reads CASSARTTANTGELFF. DNA of the CDR3: TGCGCCAGCAGCGCTCGGACTACCGCGAACACCGGGGAGCTGTTTTTT.

The chain links TRBV5-1 to TRBJ2-7, with D possibly being TRBD1 (5 bases). Per germline, CDR1 SGHRS and CDR2 YFSETQ. Trimming shortened V by 0 bases and J by 2 bases, and 12 bases separated the two germline ends. The CDR3 consists of 15 residues. The CDR3 spells CASSLGRVYTYEQYF. CDR3 bases: TGCGCCAGCAGCTTGGGCAGGGTTTACACCTACGAGCAGTACTTC.

The rearrangement links TRBV6-6 to TRBJ2-1, with 9 bases fitting TRBD2. The CDR3 covers 15 residues. Germline values: CDR1 MNHNY, CDR2 SVGAGI (reference sequence). V lost 5 bases to trimming and J lost 5 bases; unmatched junction nucleotides: 7. The CDR3 is CASSIELAGHNEQFF. CDR3 bases: TGTGCCAGCAGTATCGAACTAGCGGGCCACAATGAGCAGTTCTTC.

V gene TRBV19 combines with J gene TRBJ2-2; the D gene is possibly TRBD2 (6 bases). This CDR3 is built from 16 residues. CDR1 is LNHDA and CDR2 is SQIVND in the germline V gene (reference sequence). V was pared by 1 base and J by 4 bases, with 13 bases between. The CDR3 nucleotides read TGTGCCAGTAGTATAGGGCGGGGCGCGGGCACCGGGGAGCTGTTTTTT. This encodes CASSIGRGAGTGELFF.

This chain uses TRBV5-6 with TRBJ1-2, with 8 bases matching TRBD1. Germline V lookup: CDR1 SGHDT, CDR2 YYEEEE. The CDR3 has 13 residues. The V gene end was trimmed by 3 bases and the J gene end by 7 bases; junction bases not matched to a gene: 5. In DNA form, the CDR3 reads TGTGCCAGCAGCTATGGACAGGGCTCTGGCTACACCTTC. Its translation is CASSYGQGSGYTF.

V gene TRBV4-3 combines with J gene TRBJ2-3; D is perhaps TRBD2 (5 bases). The germline V gene has CDR1 LGHNA and CDR2 YSLEER. V was clipped by 0 bases and J by 4 bases, with 17 bases between them. The CDR3 is 17 residues long. The CDR3 DNA reads as TGCGCCAGCAGCCAAGACCCGAGGGATCCTGGGGCAGATACGCAGTATTTT. Translated, it gives CASSQDPRDPGADTQYF.

The chain employs TRBV6-6 and TRBJ1-6, with TRBD1 as a possible D gene (5 bases). V lost 0 bases and J 8 bases, leaving 8 bases between the germline ends. This CDR3 has 14 amino acids. The germline CDR1 and CDR2 sequences are MNHNY and SVGAGI (reference sequence). CDR3 sequence (DNA): TGTGCCAGCAGTTACTCTGACAGTGATTCACCCCTCCACTTT. The encoded protein is CASSYSDSDSPLHF.

This clone was picked up one time. The chain combines TRBV27 with TRBJ2-7, with D perhaps TRBD2 (6 bases). Germline lookup yields CDR1 MNHEY and CDR2 SMNVEV (reference sequence). This CDR3 contains 13 residues. Deletions cut 6 bases from V and 0 bases from J, with 9 bases between. The CDR3 DNA is TGTGCCAGCAGCGGAGGGAGCTCCTACGAGCAGTACTTC. Translation: CASSGGSSYEQYF.

This chain joins TRBV29-1 and TRBJ2-7, with no clear D. Trimming stripped 4 bases from V and 3 bases from J, with 10 bases between. The CDR3 loop spans 12 amino acids. In germline, CDR1 is SQVTM, CDR2 ANQGSEA. The CDR3 DNA follows: TGCAGCGTTGTGGGTTTGGACTACGAGCAGTACTTC. Its translation is CSVVGLDYEQYF.

The rearrangement uses TRBV25-1 and TRBJ1-5, with no clear D. This CDR3 has 13 residues. Germline CDR1 and CDR2: MGHDK and SYGVNS. Trimming took 2 bases from V and 2 from J, leaving 4 bases between them. Written as DNA, the CDR3 is TGTGCCAGCAGTGAACCTGGCAATCAGCCCCAGCATTTT. The encoded protein is CASSEPGNQPQHF. Full variable domain (remainder filled in from reference TRBV25-1 and TRBJ1-5): EADIYQTPRYLVIGTGKKITLECSQTMGHDKMYWYQQDPGMELHLIHYSYGVNSTEKGDLSSESTVSRIRTEHFPLTLESARPSHTSQYLCASSEPGNQPQHFGDGTRLSIL.

Remarks on this clone: It is unclear where the CDR3 begins or ends on the DNA, so no DNA is shown, and the CDR3 is as TCRdb lists it. The J gene is TRBJ1-1, the V gene TRBV27. The CDR3 is made up of 15 amino acids, end residues included. Germline lookup yields CDR1 MNHEY and CDR2 SMNVEV (reference sequence). The CDR3 is CASSSSWGGNTEAFF.

The chain combines TRBV4-2 with TRBJ2-7, with TRBD1 matching over 10 bases. With V trimmed by 1 base and J by 4 bases, 4 bases remained unmatched. CDR3 length: 15 amino acids. Germline V gene sequence: CDR1 LGHNA, CDR2 YNFKEQ. CDR3 protein: CASSQVGTGVYEQYF. The CDR3 bases are TGTGCCAGCAGCCAAGTCGGGACAGGGGTGTACGAGCAGTACTTC.

The chain couples TRBV5-4 to TRBJ2-3; no clear D. Deletions cut 0 bases from V and 4 bases from J, with 6 bases between. This CDR3 comprises 13 residues. Germline CDR1 and CDR2: SGHNT and YYREEE (reference sequence). The CDR3 spells CASSLDPPDTQYF. The CDR3 bases are TGTGCCAGCAGCTTGGATCCTCCAGATACGCAGTATTTT.

Only one count was recorded for this clone. The chain employs TRBV7-3 and TRBJ2-1; D may be TRBD1 (6 bases). Germline V gene lookup returns CDR1 SGHTA and CDR2 FQGTGA. The CDR3 covers 13 residues. Trimming removed 1 base from V and 9 bases from J, with 10 bases in between. CDR3 sequence: CASSLNIQGEQFF. The CDR3 nucleotides are TGTGCCAGCAGCTTAAATATACAGGGTGAGCAGTTCTTC.

This clone was recorded many times. V and J are TRBV30 and TRBJ1-1; D may be TRBD1 (5 bases). V lost 4 bases, J lost 1 base, and 10 bases lay in between. Germline-derived CDR1 and CDR2 are GTSNPN and SVGIG (reference sequence). This CDR3 has 13 amino acids. CDR3 coding DNA: TGTGCCTGGAAGCAGGGTACGAACACTGAAGCTTTCTTT. Residues: CAWKQGTNTEAFF.